These 19 T cell receptor beta chains were all obtained from the same sample, sequenced in a study of cytomegalovirus exposure and HLA in healthy donors. TCRdb's copy holds only in-frame clones and misses some; the assay was immunoSEQ multiplex PCR. This table has over 200,000 clones, around 86% appearing once. Sequencing was done on a sample of PBMCs. These receptors all come from a young woman in good health and CMV-seropositive.

J is TRBJ2-7 and V is TRBV29-1, with a weak D call TRBD2 (6 bases). Trimming took 5 bases from V and 6 from J, leaving 17 bases between them. The germline V gene has CDR1 SQVTM and CDR2 ANQGSEA. The CDR3 contains 13 residues. The CDR3 reads CSVRVEGTGEQYF. In nucleotides, the CDR3 is TGCAGCGTTAGGGTGGAAGGGACTGGCGAGCAGTACTTC.

The V call is TRBV28, the J call TRBJ1-1; D gene ambiguous. The CDR3 contains 15 residues. Looked up from germline, CDR1 is MDHEN and CDR2 is SYDVKM. With 2 bases removed from V and 1 base from J, the gap between germline ends came to 11 bases. The CDR3 DNA sequence: TGTGCCAGCAGTTTAGAGGGCTTAGGGAACACTGAAGCTTTCTTT. Translation: CASSLEGLGNTEAFF.

As regards this clone: Other DNA sequences in this sample translate to the same CDR3. The chain has TRBV30 and TRBJ2-1; D is possibly TRBD2 (5 bases). Germline V gene data show CDR1 as GTSNPN and CDR2 as SVGIG (reference sequence). This CDR3 has 12 amino acids. The V gene lost 3 bases and the J gene lost 6 bases, with 9 bases spanning the gap. The CDR3 sequence: CAWSGLSNEQFF. The CDR3 DNA reads TGTGCCTGGAGCGGACTCAGCAATGAGCAGTTCTTC.

J is TRBJ1-1 and V is TRBV6-5; D unclear. V was pared by 6 bases and J by 10 bases, with 15 bases between. Germline CDR1 is MNHEY and CDR2 is SVGAGI. This CDR3 is built from 12 residues. CDR3 residues: CASSQTEAVAFF. The CDR3 DNA sequence: TGTGCCAGCAGCCAAACCGAGGCGGTAGCTTTCTTT.

J is TRBJ2-1 and V is TRBV6-5, with 12 bases that match TRBD2. The CDR3 has 15 residues. Germline CDR1 is MNHEY and CDR2 is SVGAGI. Trimming cost V 5 bases and J 6 bases; bases outside gene matches: 5. The CDR3 DNA reads as TGTGCCAGCAGTCTCTGGACTAGCGGGGTCAATGAGCAGTTCTTC. It yields the protein CASSLWTSGVNEQFF.

The rearrangement joins TRBV29-1 to TRBJ2-7; a possible D gene is TRBD1 (6 bases). V lost 0 bases and J lost 3, with 9 bases in between. The CDR3 loop spans 13 amino acids. The germline gives CDR1 SQVTM, CDR2 ANQGSEA. The CDR3 loop reads CSVEDRDNYEQYF. CDR3 nucleotide sequence: TGCAGCGTTGAAGACCGGGACAACTACGAGCAGTACTTC.

V and J are TRBV28 and TRBJ1-1, with D unclear. The CDR3 has 15 residues. CDR1 is MDHEN and CDR2 is SYDVKM in the germline V gene. Deletions cut 5 bases from V and 0 bases from J, with 13 bases between. The CDR3 DNA is TGTGCCAGCAGTCCTCAGCGGCCTATGAACACTGAAGCTTTCTTT. The encoded protein is CASSPQRPMNTEAFF.

The rearrangement links TRBV29-1 to TRBJ2-5; 12 positions agree with TRBD1. The CDR3 has 14 residues. Germline loops: CDR1 SQVTM, CDR2 ANQGSEA. Trimming took 3 bases from V and 4 from J; bases not matched to a gene: 3. The CDR3 spells CSVDGDRGPETQYF. CDR3 in DNA: TGCAGCGTTGATGGGGACAGGGGGCCAGAGACCCAGTACTTC.

This chain connects TRBV4-1 to TRBJ2-7; D is perhaps TRBD2 (5 bases). This CDR3 is built from 14 residues. V lost 2 bases and J lost 4, with 12 bases in between. CDR1 and CDR2 from the germline V gene are MGHRA and YSYEKL. The CDR3 DNA is TGCGCCAGCAGCCAAAATAGCGAGACTTACGAGCAGTACTTC. This translates into CASSQNSETYEQYF.

A note on this clone: Other DNA sequences within the sample encode an identical CDR3. The chain carries TRBV28 and TRBJ1-1; D is unresolved. The V gene lost 3 bases and the J gene lost 2 bases, with 4 bases spanning the gap. Germline V gene sequence: CDR1 MDHEN, CDR2 SYDVKM. The CDR3 loop spans 12 amino acids. CDR3 amino acids: CASSLSNTEAFF. The CDR3 DNA reads TGTGCCAGCAGTTTGAGTAACACTGAAGCTTTCTTT.

This clone has only a few counts. V and J are TRBV28 and TRBJ2-7; D remains ambiguous. V gave up 5 bases and J gave up 2 bases, with 13 bases separating them. Germline V lookup: CDR1 MDHEN, CDR2 SYDVKM. The CDR3 loop spans 14 amino acids. DNA for the CDR3: TGTGCCAGCAGTGTTGCCCATAGCCCCTACGAGCAGTACTTC. Translating gives CASSVAHSPYEQYF. Full variable domain (outside the CDR3, taken from reference TRBV28 and TRBJ2-7): DVKVTQSSRYLVKRTGEKVFLECVQDMDHENMFWYRQDPGLGLRLIYFSYDVKMKEKGDIPEGYSVSREKKERFSLILESASTNQTSMYLCASSVAHSPYEQYFGPGTRLTVT.

CDR3 sequence: CASNANRQGGYEQYF. CDR3 nucleotide sequence: TGTGCCAGCAACGCAAACAGGCAGGGAGGCTACGAGCAGTACTTC. The rearrangement links TRBV27 to TRBJ2-7, with a weak D call TRBD2 (6 bases). CDR1 MNHEY and CDR2 SMNVEV come from the germline V gene (reference sequence). The V and J ends lost 7 bases and 3 bases respectively, with 19 bases between them. This CDR3 spans 15 amino acids.

This chain joins TRBV27 and TRBJ2-2, with 12 positions matching TRBD2. Germline V gene lookup returns CDR1 MNHEY and CDR2 SMNVEV (reference sequence). V was clipped by 7 bases and J by 4 bases; unmatched bases: 4. The CDR3 runs 15 residues. CDR3 coding DNA: TGTGCCAGCAACCCACTAGCGGGAGGCACCGGGGAGCTGTTTTTT. Its translation is CASNPLAGGTGELFF.

The chain links TRBV5-1 to TRBJ2-1, with 8 bases aligning to TRBD2. V lost 4 bases and J lost 6; bases outside the gene matches: 15. The CDR3 loop spans 17 amino acids. CDR1 SGHRS and CDR2 YFSETQ come from the germline V gene. The DNA for the CDR3 is TGCGCCAGCAGCCCTGGTTGGGGGCGGGAGGAGATCAATGAGCAGTTCTTC. Residues: CASSPGWGREEINEQFF.

The rearrangement uses TRBV5-1 and TRBJ2-1, with D unclear. CDR3 length: 14 residues. The V gene lost 1 base and the J gene lost 5 bases, with 10 bases spanning the gap. Germline V CDR1 and CDR2: SGHRS, YFSETQ. The CDR3 spells CASSLSPRDNEQFF. The DNA for the CDR3 is TGCGCCAGCAGCTTGTCGCCCCGGGACAATGAGCAGTTCTTC.

The chain recombines TRBV27 with TRBJ1-1; D is unclear. In germline, CDR1 is MNHEY, CDR2 SMNVEV (reference sequence). V lost 6 bases to trimming and J lost 1 base, with 18 bases between them. The CDR3 sequence is 16 residues long. For the CDR3, the DNA is TGTGCCAGCAGGGCAATACGACTCCAAACGAACACTGAAGCTTTCTTT. Its protein is CASRAIRLQTNTEAFF.

The CDR3 here is CASSPEVGRGEQYF. CDR3 sequence (DNA): TGTGCCAGCAGCCCAGAGGTAGGGCGGGGCGAGCAGTACTTC. The V gene is TRBV7-6, the J gene TRBJ2-7, with a weak D call TRBD2 (6 bases). The germline V and J ends were trimmed by 5 bases and 6 bases, with 17 bases remaining between them. The CDR3 contains 14 residues. Germline V lookup: CDR1 SGHVS, CDR2 FNYEAQ.

This clone was observed a single time. The chain has TRBV30 and TRBJ2-3; 7 bases align to TRBD1. The germline V gene encodes CDR1 GTSNPN and CDR2 SVGIG (reference sequence). The length of the CDR3 is 15 residues. J was trimmed by 3 bases and V by 3 bases; bases with no gene match: 9. The CDR3 sequence is CAWRYDRDGTDTQYF. In DNA, the CDR3 is TGTGCCTGGAGATATGACAGGGATGGAACAGATACGCAGTATTTT.

The rearrangement uses TRBV5-4 and TRBJ2-7; D is uncertain. V was shortened by 3 bases and J by 9 bases, with 16 bases between the two germline ends. Germline assignment: CDR1 SGHNT and CDR2 YYREEE (reference sequence). The CDR3 runs 13 residues. DNA of the CDR3: TGTGCCAGCAGCTCATTCTACCGTGGTGGGCAGTACTTC. Translating gives CASSSFYRGGQYF.